Below, one T cell receptor (beta chain) is given with its context. No antigen is known for it. This sample is part of a study of OX40 agonist ivuxolimab in advanced cancers. Assay used: immunoSEQ multiplex PCR; TCRdb lists only in-frame clones, some missing. The sample consists of about 52,000 clones, 85% to 90% of them appearing once. Study results and limitations: The study found among the lowest clonal expansion in partial responders at 0.1-3.0 mg/kg.

Per the germline V gene, CDR1 is SNHLY and CDR2 is FYNNEI. The CDR3 consists of 13 residues. Deletions cut 7 bases from V and 2 bases from J, with 11 bases between. V usage is TRBV2 and J usage is TRBJ2-5; D uncertain. Sequencing used CD4+ or CD8+ T cells sorted from blood, obtained in a trial of the OX40 agonist ivuxolimab. This sequence originates from an adult with an advanced solid tumor such as melanoma, head and neck, liver or kidney cancer. Written as DNA, the CDR3 is TGTGCCAGCAACGGCGGATGGCAAGAGACCCAGTACTTC. Encoded protein: CASNGGWQETQYF.